Each of the 8 T cell receptor beta chains below was sequenced from the same sample in a study of glioma-infiltrating T cells after dendritic cell vaccination. Measured with immunoSEQ multiplex PCR; TCRdb has only the in-frame clones, and not every one. The table has tens of thousands of clones, 82% seen once; the top ten hold over 9%. Material: blood, obtained before dendritic cell vaccination. The receptors were sampled from a human donor with glioblastoma.

This clone came up a few times. This chain connects TRBV2 to TRBJ1-5; 10 bases line up with TRBD1. J was trimmed by 2 bases and V by 6 bases; bases with no gene match: 4. This CDR3 has 15 residues. CDR1 and CDR2 from the germline V gene are SNHLY and FYNNEI. CDR3 nucleotides: TGTGCCAGCAGGGGGACAGGGGTTGGCAATCAGCCCCAGCATTTT. It specifies CASRGTGVGNQPQHF.

The rearrangement uses TRBV29-1 and TRBJ1-4; perhaps TRBD1 as D (5 bases). V dropped 7 bases and J dropped 7 bases, with 16 bases sitting between them. Germline V gene data show CDR1 as SQVTM and CDR2 as ANQGSEA. The CDR3 spans 13 residues. This chain's CDR3 is CSALSGGVEKLFF. CDR3 coding DNA: TGCAGCGCCCTTTCCGGGGGAGTTGAAAAACTGTTTTTT.

The V call is TRBV9, the J call TRBJ1-2, with 7 bases aligning to TRBD1. Germline trimming cut 0 bases from V and 0 bases from J; bases unmatched to any gene: 5. The CDR3 extends over 16 amino acids. Per the germline V gene, CDR1 is SGDLS and CDR2 is YYNGEE. The CDR3 DNA reads as TGTGCCAGCAGCGTAGATCCACAGGGGTCTAACTATGGCTACACCTTC. It encodes CASSVDPQGSNYGYTF.

In its sample, this clone was seen once. V gene TRBV7-8 combines with J gene TRBJ2-2; D may be TRBD2 (7 bases). Trimming took off 2 bases at V and 4 bases at J, with 14 bases between the two ends. The CDR3 is made up of 16 amino acids. Germline CDR1 SGHVS, CDR2 FQNEAQ. CDR3 region: CASSLMGGGATGELFF. As DNA, the CDR3 is TGTGCCAGCAGCTTAATGGGAGGGGGAGCCACCGGGGAGCTGTTTTTT.

This chain connects TRBV7-8 to TRBJ1-2; unclear D gene. CDR1 SGHVS and CDR2 FQNEAQ come from the germline V gene. This CDR3 has 12 amino acids. Trimming left V 4 bases short and J 7 bases short, with 10 bases between. In nucleotides, the CDR3 is TGTGCCAGCAGCTCTTCGCGGGGTGGCTACACCTTC. Translation gives CASSSSRGGYTF.

V gene TRBV6-1 combines with J gene TRBJ2-7, with D hard to call. The germline V and J ends were trimmed by 3 bases and 4 bases, with 7 bases remaining between them. In germline, CDR1 is MNHNS, CDR2 SASEGT. This CDR3 is built from 12 residues. CDR3 in amino acids: CASSETLYEQYF. The CDR3 DNA reads TGTGCCAGCAGTGAGACACTTTACGAGCAGTACTTC.

The rearrangement links TRBV7-9 to TRBJ1-2, with a possible D match to TRBD1 (5 bases). This CDR3 is built from 16 residues. V dropped 0 bases and J dropped 2 bases, with 13 bases sitting between them. In germline, CDR1 is SEHNR, CDR2 FQNEAQ (reference sequence). CDR3 in amino acids: CASSLAGHSPNYGYTF. As DNA, the CDR3 is TGTGCCAGCAGCTTAGCTGGACACAGTCCAAACTATGGCTACACCTTC.

This clone was detected only a few times. For the CDR3, the DNA is TGCGCCAGCAGCCAAGCCCTCCCAGAGACCCAGTACTTC. Encoded protein: CASSQALPETQYF. The V gene is TRBV4-1, the J gene TRBJ2-5; D uncertain. Per germline, CDR1 MGHRA and CDR2 YSYEKL. V dropped 1 base and J dropped 4 bases, with 7 bases sitting between them. The CDR3 totals 13 residues.